Listed below are T cell receptor beta chains from one sample, sequenced in a study of PD-L1 blockade in urothelial cancer. TCRdb keeps only in-frame clones here, not all; method: immunoSEQ multiplex PCR. The table includes some 100,000 clones, approximately 91% detected once. Sequences were derived from PBMCs, sampled around atezolizumab (anti-PD-L1) treatment. The receptors were gathered from a woman over 75 with urothelial cancer. The CDR3 runs from the conserved cysteine through the conserved F or W. D genes are given only for firm matches. Rows give clone size only sometimes, using once, few, many, or a class for an expanded clone.

NA,TRBV30,TRBD2,TRBJ2-1,TGTGCCTGGAGTGGGAAACTAGCGGGAGCCTACAATGAGCAGTTCTTC,CAWSGKLAGAYNEQFF
NA,TRBV5-1,NA,TRBJ1-1,TGCGCCAGCAGCGTACAGGGTAGGGTCACTGAAGCTTTCTTT,CASSVQGRVTEAFF
NA,TRBV5-4,TRBD1,TRBJ1-2,TGTGCCAGCAGCCAAATAGGGCGACAGGGCCCAGTCAACTATGGCTACACCTTC,CASSQIGRQGPVNYGYTF
few,TRBV7-3,TRBD1,TRBJ2-2,TGTGCCAGCAGCACGAACCGGGACAGGGTAAACACCGGGGAGCTGTTTTTT,CASSTNRDRVNTGELFF
few,TRBV30,NA,TRBJ1-1,TGTGCCTGGACAGCGCGGCTGAACACTGAAGCTTTCTTT,CAWTARLNTEAFF
NA,TRBV2,NA,TRBJ2-7,TGTGCCAGCAGGGGGGGCTCCTACGAGCAGTACTTC,CASRGGSYEQYF
NA,TRBV5-4,TRBD1,TRBJ1-2,TGTGCCAGCAGCGACGACAGGGGGCGTGGCGGCTACACCTTC,CASSDDRGRGGYTF
NA,TRBV27,NA,TRBJ1-2,TGTGCCAGCACCCCGCGGGCTAACTATGGCTACACCTTC,CASTPRANYGYTF
once,TRBV28,TRBD2,TRBJ2-7,TGTGCCAGCAGTAGCTTGGGGAGGGGTAGGGACGAGCAGTACTTC,CASSSLGRGRDEQYF
NA,TRBV28,NA,TRBJ1-5,TGTGCCAGCAGGAACAGGAATCAGCCCCAGCATTTT,CASRNRNQPQHF
NA,TRBV28,TRBD1,TRBJ1-5,TGTGCCAGCAGAATCGTCTCAGGGGGCAGACAGCCCCAGCATTTT,CASRIVSGGRQPQHF
NA,TRBV7-3,NA,TRBJ2-5,TGTGCCAGCAGCTTAGGGAGCCCCGGTGAGACCCAGTACTTC,CASSLGSPGETQYF
NA,TRBV5-4,NA,TRBJ2-1,TGTGCCAGCAGCTTCAGGACTGACAATGAGCAGTTCTTC,CASSFRTDNEQFF
NA,TRBV6-6,NA,TRBJ1-1,TGTGCCAGCAGTCAGGGTTTGTGGACTGAAGCTTTCTTT,CASSQGLWTEAFF
NA,TRBV7-3,TRBD2,TRBJ2-5,TGTGCCAGCAGCCCGGGACTACAAGAGACCCAGTACTTC,CASSPGLQETQYF